Following are 9 T cell receptor beta chains from one sample sequenced in a study of T cell responses to AZD1222 COVID-19 vaccine. Generated by immunoSEQ multiplex PCR, the TCRdb table keeps only in-frame clones and is missing some. The sample holds approximately 140,000 clones, about 93% seen once. This sample comprised peripheral blood, obtained on day 0 of AZD1222 vaccination. These receptors were collected from an adult in good health.

The chain joins TRBV14 to TRBJ1-2, with TRBD1 matching over 8 bases. Germline CDR1 is SGHDN and CDR2 is FVKESK. The CDR3 consists of 14 residues. V was clipped by 1 base and J by 7 bases; unmatched bases: 5. DNA of the CDR3: TGTGCCAGCAGCCAAGTGTCAGGGGGCCGTGGCTACACCTTC. This codes for CASSQVSGGRGYTF.

This clone was seen a single time. This chain connects TRBV7-9 to TRBJ2-3; 9 nucleotides align to TRBD2. Looked up from germline, CDR1 is SEHNR and CDR2 is FQNEAQ (reference sequence). Trimming at V came to 5 bases and at J to 4 bases, leaving 7 bases not matched to a gene. The length of the CDR3 is 15 residues. CDR3 nucleotide sequence: TGTGCCAGCAGCCCAGGGCTAGCGGGACCAGATACGCAGTATTTT. Translated, it gives CASSPGLAGPDTQYF.

The chain combines TRBV18 with TRBJ1-6; D uncertain. The germline CDR1 and CDR2 sequences are KGHSH and LQKENI. Trimming took off 5 bases at V and 9 bases at J, with 20 bases between the two ends. The CDR3 runs 16 residues. CDR3 nucleotide sequence: TGTGCCAGCTCATCGAATTCCCAGAACGTGGTTTCACCCCTCCACTTT. Amino acids: CASSSNSQNVVSPLHF.

A few counts support this clone. The chain carries TRBV6-4 and TRBJ2-1, with 7 bases fitting TRBD2. The germline gives CDR1 MRHNA, CDR2 SNTAGT. V lost 7 bases, J lost 2 bases, and 8 bases stayed unmatched. The CDR3 consists of 15 residues. The CDR3 nucleotides read TGTGCCAGCAAAAACCTAGCGGATCCCTACAATGAGCAGTTCTTC. Protein sequence: CASKNLADPYNEQFF.

The V call is TRBV4-2, the J call TRBJ1-1; TRBD1 might be the D (5 bases). The CDR3 spans 16 residues. The V gene's germline CDR1 is LGHNA and CDR2 YNFKEQ. Trimming removed 0 bases at V and 1 base at J, with 12 bases between. The CDR3 protein is CASSQDWEGTNTEAFF. In nucleotides, the CDR3 is TGTGCCAGCAGCCAAGACTGGGAGGGGACGAACACTGAAGCTTTCTTT.

The chain combines TRBV7-2 with TRBJ2-1; perhaps D is TRBD1 or TRBD2 (5 bases each). Trimming took 0 bases from V and 4 from J, leaving 10 bases between them. The germline V gene encodes CDR1 SGHTA and CDR2 FQGNSA. The CDR3 loop spans 15 amino acids. The CDR3, as DNA: TGTGCCAGCAGCTTAGCGAGAGGGGCTTACAATGAGCAGTTCTTC. Protein sequence: CASSLARGAYNEQFF.

CDR3 sequence reads: CASSPEYPGYEQYV. As DNA, the CDR3 is TGTGCCAGCAGCCCTGAGTACCCAGGCTACGAGCAGTACGTC. The chain employs TRBV11-2 and TRBJ2-7; D is unclear. Germline V gene sequence: CDR1 SGHAT, CDR2 FQNNGV. The V end was cut by 5 bases, the J end by 3 bases, with 14 bases between. CDR3 length equals 14 residues.

The chain has TRBV19 and TRBJ2-1; TRBD2 aligns across 9 bases. The CDR3 runs to 14 residues. CDR1 is LNHDA, CDR2 SQIVND, per germline (reference sequence). With 3 bases clipped from V and 9 bases from J, the junction kept 6 bases outside the gene matches. DNA of the CDR3: TGTGCCAGTAGTATGAGACTAGCGGCCAGTGAGCAGTTCTTC. Residues: CASSMRLAASEQFF. Complete variable domain (other parts from reference TRBV19 and TRBJ2-1): DGGITQSPKYLFRKEGQNVTLSCEQNLNHDAMYWYRQDPGQGLRLIYYSQIVNDFQKGDIAEGYSVSREKKESFPLTVTSAQKNPTAFYLCASSMRLAASEQFFGPGTRLTVL.

V usage is TRBV11-2 and J usage is TRBJ1-1; a weak D match, TRBD1 (6 bases). Trimming took 1 base from V and 10 from J, leaving 16 bases between them. Germline CDR1 reads SGHAT; CDR2 reads FQNNGV. The CDR3 has 14 amino acids. DNA for the CDR3: TGTGCCAGCAGCTTAGGAGGGGGTCCTTGGGGAGCTTTCTTT. It specifies CASSLGGGPWGAFF.